This T cell receptor beta chain originates from a study of glioma-infiltrating T cells. Overall study findings and caveats: Gliomas, especially low-grade, showed above-expected tissue-blood divergence; non-neoplastic patients showed below.

The CDR3 spans 16 residues. The germline gives CDR1 LGHNA, CDR2 YNFKEQ. V was cut by 0 bases and J by 6 bases, with 15 bases left in between. About this clonotype itself: The target antigen is unknown.

Using RNA template, CDR3s of TCR alpha and beta were amplified with iRepertoire arm-PCR. TCRdb independently ran MiXCR on the multiplex PCR reads; one entry per CDR3 protein. The repertoire consists of 170,000 or so distinct CDR3 sequences, with around 40% occurring once and the leading ten covering around 4.9%. This chain links TRBV4-2 with TRBJ2-1; the D gene is possibly TRBD2 (6 bases). The TCR was taken from a human donor with low-grade glioma or glioblastoma, undergoing nonglioma brain surgery, or in good health (not recorded which). Sequencing input: glioma tissue, nonneoplastic brain tissue, or PBMCs (not recorded which). CDR3 sequence reads: CASSQEELAWGNEQFF. The CDR3 bases are TGTGCCAGCAGCCAAGAAGAACTAGCCTGGGGCAATGAGCAGTTCTTC.